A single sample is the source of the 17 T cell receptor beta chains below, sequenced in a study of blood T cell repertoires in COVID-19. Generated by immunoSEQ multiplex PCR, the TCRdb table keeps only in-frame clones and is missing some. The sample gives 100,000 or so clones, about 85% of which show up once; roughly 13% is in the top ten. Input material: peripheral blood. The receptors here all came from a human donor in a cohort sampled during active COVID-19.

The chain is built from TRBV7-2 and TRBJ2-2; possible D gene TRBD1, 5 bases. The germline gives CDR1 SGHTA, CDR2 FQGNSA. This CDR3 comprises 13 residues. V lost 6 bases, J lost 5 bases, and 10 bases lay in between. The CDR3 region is CASRVDSTGELFF. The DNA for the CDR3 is TGTGCCAGCAGGGTTGACAGTACCGGGGAGCTGTTTTTT.

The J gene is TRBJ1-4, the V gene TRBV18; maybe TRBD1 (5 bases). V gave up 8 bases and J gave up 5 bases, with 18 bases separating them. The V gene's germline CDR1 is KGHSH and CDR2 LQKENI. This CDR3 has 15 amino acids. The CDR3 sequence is CASAGVGLSNEKLFF. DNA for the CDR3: TGTGCCAGCGCCGGCGTGGGACTGTCGAATGAAAAACTGTTTTTT.

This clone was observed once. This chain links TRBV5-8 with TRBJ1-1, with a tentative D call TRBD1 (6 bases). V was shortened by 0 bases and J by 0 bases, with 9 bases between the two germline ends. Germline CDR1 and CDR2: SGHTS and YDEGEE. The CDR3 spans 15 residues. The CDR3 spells CASSLGRTVNTEAFF. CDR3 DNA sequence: TGTGCCAGCAGCTTGGGTCGGACAGTGAACACTGAAGCTTTCTTT.

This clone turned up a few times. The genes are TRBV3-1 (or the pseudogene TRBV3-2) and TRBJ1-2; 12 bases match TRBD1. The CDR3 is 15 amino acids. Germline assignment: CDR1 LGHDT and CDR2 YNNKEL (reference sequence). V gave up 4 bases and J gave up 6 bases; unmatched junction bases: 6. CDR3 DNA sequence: TGTGCCAGCAGCCGGGGGACAGGGGGCCTCAATGGCTACACCTTC. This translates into CASSRGTGGLNGYTF.

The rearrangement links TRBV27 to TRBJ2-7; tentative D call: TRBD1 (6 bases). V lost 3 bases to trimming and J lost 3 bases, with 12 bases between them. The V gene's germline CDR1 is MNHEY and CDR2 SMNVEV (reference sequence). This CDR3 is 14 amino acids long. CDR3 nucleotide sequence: TGTGCCAGCAGTTTCAGGGGTGGCAACTACGAGCAGTACTTC. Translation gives CASSFRGGNYEQYF.

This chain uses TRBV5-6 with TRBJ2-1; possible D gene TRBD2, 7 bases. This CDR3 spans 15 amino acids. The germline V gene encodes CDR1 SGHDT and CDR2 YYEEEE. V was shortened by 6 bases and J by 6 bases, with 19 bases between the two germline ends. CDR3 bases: TGTGCCAGCATCCCCTCGGGGGGCCCCCTCAATGAGCAGTTCTTC. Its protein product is CASIPSGGPLNEQFF.

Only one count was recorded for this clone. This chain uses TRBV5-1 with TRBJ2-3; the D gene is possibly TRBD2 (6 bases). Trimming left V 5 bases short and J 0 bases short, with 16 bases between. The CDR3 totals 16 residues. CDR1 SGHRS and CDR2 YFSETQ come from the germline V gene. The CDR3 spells CASSFPGGLSTDTQYF. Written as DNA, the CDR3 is TGCGCCAGCAGTTTCCCCGGGGGACTTAGCACAGATACGCAGTATTTT.

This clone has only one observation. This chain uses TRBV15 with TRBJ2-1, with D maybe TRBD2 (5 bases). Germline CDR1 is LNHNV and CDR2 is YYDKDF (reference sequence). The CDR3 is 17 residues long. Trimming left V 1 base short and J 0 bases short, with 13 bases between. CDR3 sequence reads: CATSRGLRGSSYNEQFF. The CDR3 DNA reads TGTGCCACCAGCAGAGGACTACGGGGAAGCTCCTACAATGAGCAGTTCTTC.

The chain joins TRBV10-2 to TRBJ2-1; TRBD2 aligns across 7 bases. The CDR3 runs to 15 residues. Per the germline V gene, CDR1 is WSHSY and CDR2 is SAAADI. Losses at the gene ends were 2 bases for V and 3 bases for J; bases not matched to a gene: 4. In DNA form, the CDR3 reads TGCGCCAGCAGTGAGATGGGGGGGGGCTACAATGAGCAGTTCTTC. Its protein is CASSEMGGGYNEQFF.

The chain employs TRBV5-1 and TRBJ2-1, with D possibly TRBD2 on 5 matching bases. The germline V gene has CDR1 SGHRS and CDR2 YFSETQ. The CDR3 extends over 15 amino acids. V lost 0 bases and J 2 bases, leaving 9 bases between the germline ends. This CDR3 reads CASSLDRGPYNEQFF. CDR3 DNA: TGCGCCAGCAGCTTGGATCGCGGGCCCTACAATGAGCAGTTCTTC.

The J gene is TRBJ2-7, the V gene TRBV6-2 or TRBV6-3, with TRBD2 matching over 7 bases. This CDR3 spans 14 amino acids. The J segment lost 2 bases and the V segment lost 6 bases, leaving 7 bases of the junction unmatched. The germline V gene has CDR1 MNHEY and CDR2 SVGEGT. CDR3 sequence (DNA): TGTGCCAGCAGCCGAGCGGGACTACCCTACGAGCAGTACTTC. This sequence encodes CASSRAGLPYEQYF.

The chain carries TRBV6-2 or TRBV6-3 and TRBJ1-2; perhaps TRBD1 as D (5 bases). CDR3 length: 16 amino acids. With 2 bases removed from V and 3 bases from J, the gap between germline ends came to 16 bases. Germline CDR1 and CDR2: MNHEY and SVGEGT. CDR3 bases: TGTGCCAGCAGTTACCAAATGGGGGGTGTCGACTATGGCTACACCTTC. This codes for CASSYQMGGVDYGYTF.

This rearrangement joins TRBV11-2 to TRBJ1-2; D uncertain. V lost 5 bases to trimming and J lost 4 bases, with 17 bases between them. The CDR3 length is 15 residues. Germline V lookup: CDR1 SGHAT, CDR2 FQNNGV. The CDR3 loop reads CASSKRPETTYGYTF. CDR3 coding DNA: TGTGCCAGCAGCAAGCGCCCAGAAACCACCTATGGCTACACCTTC.

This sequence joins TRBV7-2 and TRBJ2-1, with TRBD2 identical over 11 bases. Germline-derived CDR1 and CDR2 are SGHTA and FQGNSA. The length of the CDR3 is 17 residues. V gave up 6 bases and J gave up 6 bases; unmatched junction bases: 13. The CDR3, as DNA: TGTGCCAGCAGACCACCGGAACTAGCGGGAGTTAGCAATGAGCAGTTCTTC. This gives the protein CASRPPELAGVSNEQFF.

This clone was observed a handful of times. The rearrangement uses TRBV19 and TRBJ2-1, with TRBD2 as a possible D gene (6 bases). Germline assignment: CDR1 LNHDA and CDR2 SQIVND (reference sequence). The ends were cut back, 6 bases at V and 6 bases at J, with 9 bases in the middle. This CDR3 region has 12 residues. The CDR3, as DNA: TGTGCCAGTAGGGGGGGAAGCAATGAGCAGTTCTTC. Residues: CASRGGSNEQFF.

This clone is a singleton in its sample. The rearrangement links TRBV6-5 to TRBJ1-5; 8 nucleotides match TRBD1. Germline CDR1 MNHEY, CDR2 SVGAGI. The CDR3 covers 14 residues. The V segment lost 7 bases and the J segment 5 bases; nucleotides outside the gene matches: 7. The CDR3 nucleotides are TGTGCCAGCACCGGACAGGGCGTTCATCAGCCCCAGCATTTT. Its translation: CASTGQGVHQPQHF.

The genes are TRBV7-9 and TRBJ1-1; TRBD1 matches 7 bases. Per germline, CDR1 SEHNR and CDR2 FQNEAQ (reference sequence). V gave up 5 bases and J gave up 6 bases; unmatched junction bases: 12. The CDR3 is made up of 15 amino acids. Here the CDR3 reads CASSLLRGQAPEAFF. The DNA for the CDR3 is TGTGCCAGCAGCCTACTCCGAGGACAGGCGCCTGAAGCTTTCTTT.